Following are 32 T cell receptor beta chains from one sample sequenced in a study of T-cell memory formation after mild COVID-19. TCRdb fed the 5' RACE reads into MiXCR, producing one record per CDR3 protein. This table has 350,000 to 500,000 distinct CDR3 sequences, about 20% appearing once. The sample taken for sequencing was PBMCs or a T cell subset sorted from them (not recorded which). The origin of the receptors is a man aged 18 to 35 who had mild COVID-19 (a few samples of this study predate the infection). Cell type and time point are not known.

The rearrangement joins TRBV18 to TRBJ1-5; D is uncertain. The germline V and J ends were trimmed by 3 bases and 4 bases, with 10 bases remaining between them. The CDR3 has 14 amino acids. Germline CDR1 KGHSH, CDR2 LQKENI. CDR3 protein: CASSPGGNNQPQHF. CDR3 nucleotide sequence: TGTGCCAGCTCACCGGGAGGGAATAATCAGCCCCAGCATTTT.

The V gene is TRBV7-2, the J gene TRBJ2-3; D is possibly TRBD1 or TRBD2 (8 bases each). The V end lost 4 bases, the J end lost 7 bases, and 24 bases lay between the germline ends. The V gene's germline CDR1 is SGHTA and CDR2 FQGNSA. The CDR3 is 17 residues long. The CDR3 region is CASSYQGARGGYNTQYF. CDR3 DNA: TGTGCCAGCAGCTACCAGGGGGCCCGCGGGGGGTATAATACGCAGTATTTT.

This clonotype was counted between two and nine times. V usage is TRBV6-2 or TRBV6-3 and J usage is TRBJ2-5, with D unclear. CDR3 length equals 14 residues. Germline CDR1 reads MNHEY; CDR2 reads SVGEGT. V lost 2 bases, J lost 4 bases, and 11 bases lay in between. CDR3 sequence reads: CASSYGQSAETQYF. The CDR3 coding sequence is TGTGCCAGCAGTTACGGGCAGTCGGCAGAGACCCAGTACTTC.

This clonotype was detected only a few times. The V and J genes are TRBV12-3 or TRBV12-4 and TRBJ1-1, with D possibly TRBD1 on 5 matching bases. The ends were cut back, 7 bases at V and 0 bases at J, with 18 bases in the middle. CDR3 length: 16 residues. CDR3 sequence: CASTPRGFRVNTEAFF. In DNA, the CDR3 is TGTGCCAGCACCCCACGGGGTTTCAGGGTGAACACTGAAGCTTTCTTT.

The chain uses TRBV29-1 and TRBJ2-7; D possibly corresponds to TRBD2 (7 bases). V was clipped by 7 bases and J by 5 bases, with 18 bases between them. The germline V gene encodes CDR1 SQVTM and CDR2 ANQGSEA. The CDR3 has 13 residues. In DNA, the CDR3 is TGCAGCGCCGGGAGGACAGAGATCGACGAGCAGTACTTC. Translating it yields CSAGRTEIDEQYF.

The V and J genes are TRBV21-1 and TRBJ1-1. TRBV21-1 is shown as a pseudogene. The length of the CDR3 is 14 residues. Here the CDR3 DNA reads TGTGCCAGCAGCTTAATACGGGCGAACACTGAAGCTTTCTTT. This encodes CASSLIRANTEAFF.

This chain joins TRBV4-3 and TRBJ2-3; TRBD2 matches at 8 bases. The CDR3 runs to 16 residues. Germline V gene data show CDR1 as LGHNA and CDR2 as YSLEER. Losses at the gene ends were 2 bases for V and 6 bases for J; bases not matched to a gene: 10. CDR3 nucleotides: TGCGCCAGCAGCCAATCCCTTCCGGCTAGCGGGGATACGCAGTATTTT. It is translated as CASSQSLPASGDTQYF.

In its sample, this clonotype was seen a few times. This chain connects TRBV5-1 to TRBJ2-3; maybe TRBD1 (5 bases). V was cut by 0 bases and J by 0 bases, with 14 bases left in between. CDR1 and CDR2 from the germline V gene are SGHRS and YFSETQ. The CDR3 loop spans 17 amino acids. The CDR3 DNA is TGCGCCAGCAGCTTGGACGGCCAGGGATTCAGCACAGATACGCAGTATTTT. Its translation is CASSLDGQGFSTDTQYF.

V is TRBV5-1 and J is TRBJ2-3; 13 bases agree with TRBD2. Germline V gene sequence: CDR1 SGHRS, CDR2 YFSETQ. Trimming cost V 4 bases and J 4 bases; bases outside gene matches: 6. CDR3 length: 16 amino acids. The CDR3 DNA sequence: TGCGCCAGCAGCATACTAGCGGGGGGGTTGCCAGATACGCAGTATTTT. Translating gives CASSILAGGLPDTQYF. Drawing the rest from reference TRBV5-1 and TRBJ2-3, the complete variable domain is KAGVTQTPRYLIKTRGQQVTLSCSPISGHRSVSWYQQTPGQGLQFLFEYFSETQRNKGNFPGRFSGRQFSNSRSEMNVSTLELGDSALYLCASSILAGGLPDTQYFGPGTRLTVL.

The chain combines TRBV7-6 with TRBJ1-2; 8 bases are a match to TRBD1. The germline gives CDR1 SGHVS, CDR2 FNYEAQ. CDR3 length: 13 residues. V trimming: 5 bases; J trimming: 8 bases; junction bases outside the gene matches: 7. CDR3 protein: CASSTGQGRGYTF. CDR3 DNA: TGTGCCAGCAGCACAGGACAGGGACGGGGCTACACCTTC.

This clonotype has at least ten counts. The chain employs TRBV4-2 and TRBJ2-5; D might be TRBD1 (6 bases). The V and J ends lost 4 bases and 1 base respectively, with 7 bases between them. Germline CDR1 and CDR2: LGHNA and YNFKEQ. This CDR3 comprises 13 residues. The CDR3 loop is CASSPTGQETQYF. CDR3 in DNA: TGTGCCAGCAGCCCGACAGGCCAAGAGACCCAGTACTTC.

The chain combines TRBV20-1 with TRBJ2-3; TRBD1 is a possible D gene (5 bases). Trimming took 3 bases from V and 0 from J, leaving 10 bases between them. The CDR3 sequence is 14 residues long. Germline lookup yields CDR1 DFQATT and CDR2 SNEGSKA (reference sequence). CDR3 region: CSASLDSSTDTQYF. Here the CDR3 DNA reads TGCAGTGCTAGTCTAGACAGTAGCACAGATACGCAGTATTTT.

This clonotype was seen a few times. The rearrangement joins TRBV7-2 to TRBJ2-7, with 7 bases lining up with TRBD2. Trimming cost V 2 bases and J 4 bases; bases outside gene matches: 8. The CDR3 has 15 residues. Germline V lookup: CDR1 SGHTA, CDR2 FQGNSA. This CDR3 is CASSLSGGGAYEQYV. Written as DNA, the CDR3 is TGTGCCAGCAGCTTAAGCGGCGGGGGTGCGTACGAGCAGTACGTC.

In this sample, this clonotype turned up a few times. The rearrangement uses TRBV20-1 and TRBJ2-5, with D tentatively TRBD1 or TRBD2 (5 bases each). V was shortened by 5 bases and J by 5 bases, with 15 bases between the two germline ends. From germline, CDR1 is DFQATT and CDR2 SNEGSKA (reference sequence). The CDR3 is made up of 13 amino acids. In nucleotides, the CDR3 is TGCAGTGCTCCCGGGACCACCCGGGAGACCCAGTACTTC. Protein sequence: CSAPGTTRETQYF.

The V and J genes are TRBV7-2 and TRBJ2-7; D gene ambiguous. This CDR3 region has 14 residues. V was trimmed by 1 base and J by 2 bases, leaving 9 bases between them. Germline CDR1 is SGHTA and CDR2 is FQGNSA. CDR3 protein: CASSLDRYAYEQYF. The CDR3 coding sequence is TGTGCCAGCAGCTTAGACCGTTACGCCTACGAGCAGTACTTC.

In its sample, this clonotype was seen a few times. This sequence joins TRBV7-8 and TRBJ1-1, with D hard to call. The CDR3 runs to 14 residues. The V gene's germline CDR1 is SGHVS and CDR2 FQNEAQ. With 3 bases removed from V and 1 base from J, the gap between germline ends came to 9 bases. The CDR3 protein is CASSFFVENTEAFF. For the CDR3, the DNA is TGTGCCAGCAGCTTCTTCGTGGAGAACACTGAAGCTTTCTTT. Complete variable domain (other parts from reference TRBV7-8 and TRBJ1-1): GAGVSQSPRYKVAKRGQDVALRCDPISGHVSLFWYQQALGQGPEFLTYFQNEAQLDKSGLPSDRFFAERPEGSVSTLKIQRTQQEDSAVYLCASSFFVENTEAFFGQGTRLTVV.

In this sample, this clonotype turned up a few times. J is TRBJ1-5 and V is TRBV12-3 or TRBV12-4; 8 nucleotides line up with TRBD1. The CDR3 contains 13 residues. V gave up 5 bases and J gave up 6 bases; unmatched junction bases: 3. The CDR3, as DNA: TGTGCCAGCAGTACAGGGGGGACTCAGCCCCAGCATTTT. Translated, it gives CASSTGGTQPQHF.

J is TRBJ1-5 and V is TRBV6-5; TRBD1 is a possible D gene (6 bases). Trimming removed 2 bases at V and 7 bases at J, with 15 bases between. There are 15 residues in the CDR3. Germline assignment: CDR1 MNHEY and CDR2 SVGAGI. CDR3 sequence reads: CASSYQGPGKQPQHF. CDR3 DNA sequence: TGTGCCAGCAGTTACCAGGGGCCGGGTAAACAGCCCCAGCATTTT.

This chain uses TRBV18 with TRBJ2-7, with 10 bases identical to TRBD1. CDR3 length: 14 residues. Trimming removed 6 bases from V and 3 bases from J; junction bases left unmatched: 5. Looked up from germline, CDR1 is KGHSH and CDR2 is LQKENI. In DNA form, the CDR3 reads TGTGCCAGCTCGCGGGACAGGGGTTACTACGAGCAGTACTTC. Amino acids: CASSRDRGYYEQYF.

This clonotype has a handful of counts. The chain is built from TRBV20-1 and TRBJ2-7; D gene uncertain. This CDR3 has 12 amino acids. Trimming removed 2 bases at V and 4 bases at J, with 9 bases between. Germline V gene sequence: CDR1 DFQATT, CDR2 SNEGSKA (reference sequence). DNA of the CDR3: TGCAGTGCTAGAAGCCAATCATACGAGCAGTACGTC. Translating it yields CSARSQSYEQYV.

There are a few counts of this clonotype. The chain carries TRBV19 and TRBJ2-2, with TRBD1 matching 11 bases. CDR3 length: 16 amino acids. Germline CDR1 is LNHDA and CDR2 is SQIVND (reference sequence). The V and J ends lost 5 bases and 6 bases, in that order; junction bases with no gene match: 8. The CDR3 bases are TGTGCCAGTAGTCCCCTGGACAGGGGGCTTTCCGGGGAGCTGTTTTTT. It yields the protein CASSPLDRGLSGELFF.

This clonotype came up a few times. The genes are TRBV23-1 and TRBJ2-7; D is possibly TRBD1 (6 bases). TRBV23-1 is treated as an ORF (open reading frame) with a function not yet certain. V was pared by 5 bases and J by 2 bases, with 22 bases between. The CDR3 consists of 17 residues. In nucleotides, the CDR3 is TGCGCCAGCAGTGCACCTGTTCCGGGACATAAAGCCTACGAGCAGTACTTC. This sequence encodes CASSAPVPGHKAYEQYF.

The chain links TRBV4-2 to TRBJ2-2, with D tentatively TRBD1 (5 bases). The germline CDR1 and CDR2 sequences are LGHNA and YNFKEQ. The CDR3 consists of 17 residues. V lost 0 bases and J 1 base, leaving 12 bases between the germline ends. CDR3 DNA: TGTGCCAGCAGCCAAGAGGGGCCGACCCTGAACACCGGGGAGCTGTTTTTT. Amino acid sequence: CASSQEGPTLNTGELFF.

Turning to this clonotype: One end of the junction varies from germline; a read error may be responsible. The genes are TRBV5-1 and TRBJ2-4; D not resolved. The CDR3 has 15 amino acids. The V gene's germline CDR1 is SGHRS and CDR2 YFSETQ. This CDR3 is CARSLFFGPKNIQYF. The CDR3 nucleotides read TGCGCCAGAAGCTTGTTTTTTGGCCCCAAAAACATTCAGTACTTC.

This sequence joins TRBV3-1 and TRBJ2-5; TRBD2 agrees at 12 bases. Germline V gene data show CDR1 as LGHDT and CDR2 as YNNKEL (reference sequence). The CDR3 is 16 residues long. After removal of 5 bases from V and 4 bases from J, the junction contained 8 bases not matched to a gene. DNA of the CDR3: TGTGCCAGCAGCATTTTACTAGCGGGGGGAGGAGAGACCCAGTACTTC. Translating it yields CASSILLAGGGETQYF.

The chain links TRBV5-1 to TRBJ2-7, with 11 nucleotides matching TRBD2. The CDR3 length is 17 residues. Germline V gene sequence: CDR1 SGHRS, CDR2 YFSETQ. The V and J ends lost 0 bases and 2 bases, in that order; junction bases with no gene match: 7. CDR3 nucleotide sequence: TGCGCCAGCAGCTTGGCCCCGGCTAGCGGGGGGCCCTACGAGCAGTACTTC. Encoded protein: CASSLAPASGGPYEQYF.

This clonotype was seen more than once but under ten times. This chain joins TRBV5-1 and TRBJ2-2; perhaps TRBD1 as D (5 bases). V gave up 10 bases and J gave up 4 bases, with 20 bases separating them. The germline V gene encodes CDR1 SGHRS and CDR2 YFSETQ. The CDR3 extends over 15 amino acids. The CDR3 bases are TGCGCCTCAGCAGAGATTGGGGCCTTCACCGGGGAGCTGTTTTTT. This gives the protein CASAEIGAFTGELFF.

This clonotype was detected ten times or more. The chain combines TRBV7-2 with TRBJ2-3; 8 nucleotides agree with TRBD1. V dropped 6 bases and J dropped 5; count of bases not matched to a gene: 4. The CDR3 spans 13 residues. In germline, CDR1 is SGHTA, CDR2 FQGNSA. The CDR3 sequence: CASRKQGVDTQYF. The CDR3 DNA reads as TGTGCCAGCAGGAAACAGGGGGTAGATACGCAGTATTTT.

A few counts support this clonotype. The rearrangement links TRBV4-3 to TRBJ1-1; D gene uncertain. Germline V lookup: CDR1 LGHNA, CDR2 YSLEER. V was shortened by 0 bases and J by 2 bases, with 13 bases between the two germline ends. The CDR3 totals 16 residues. CDR3 sequence (DNA): TGCGCCAGCAGCCAAGATCTCGCCCACTACAACACTGAAGCTTTCTTT. This translates into CASSQDLAHYNTEAFF.

This sequence joins TRBV7-9 and TRBJ2-5, with D perhaps matching TRBD2 (6 bases). The CDR3 is 15 amino acids. V was cut by 5 bases and J by 5 bases, with 18 bases left in between. Germline CDR1 SEHNR, CDR2 FQNEAQ (reference sequence). CDR3 sequence: CASSAGGETSETQYF. The CDR3 DNA sequence: TGTGCCAGCAGCGCCGGGGGTGAGACATCGGAGACCCAGTACTTC.

The rearrangement uses TRBV6-2 or TRBV6-3 and TRBJ2-7, with a weak D call TRBD1 (6 bases). Germline-derived CDR1 and CDR2 are MNHEY and SVGEGT. The CDR3 totals 14 residues. The V end was cut by 2 bases, the J end by 3 bases, with 11 bases between. In DNA, the CDR3 is TGTGCCAGCAGTTACCAACAGGGTGTCTACGAGCAGTACTTC. Translating gives CASSYQQGVYEQYF.

This clonotype came up a few times. The V and J genes are TRBV6-5 and TRBJ1-3, with a weak D call TRBD1 (6 bases). CDR1 and CDR2 (germline): MNHEY, SVGAGI. Trimming took off 6 bases at V and 2 bases at J, with 11 bases between the two ends. This CDR3 has 14 residues. The CDR3 DNA reads as TGTGCCAGCAGAATAACAGGGACTGGAAACACCATATATTTT. As protein: CASRITGTGNTIYF.